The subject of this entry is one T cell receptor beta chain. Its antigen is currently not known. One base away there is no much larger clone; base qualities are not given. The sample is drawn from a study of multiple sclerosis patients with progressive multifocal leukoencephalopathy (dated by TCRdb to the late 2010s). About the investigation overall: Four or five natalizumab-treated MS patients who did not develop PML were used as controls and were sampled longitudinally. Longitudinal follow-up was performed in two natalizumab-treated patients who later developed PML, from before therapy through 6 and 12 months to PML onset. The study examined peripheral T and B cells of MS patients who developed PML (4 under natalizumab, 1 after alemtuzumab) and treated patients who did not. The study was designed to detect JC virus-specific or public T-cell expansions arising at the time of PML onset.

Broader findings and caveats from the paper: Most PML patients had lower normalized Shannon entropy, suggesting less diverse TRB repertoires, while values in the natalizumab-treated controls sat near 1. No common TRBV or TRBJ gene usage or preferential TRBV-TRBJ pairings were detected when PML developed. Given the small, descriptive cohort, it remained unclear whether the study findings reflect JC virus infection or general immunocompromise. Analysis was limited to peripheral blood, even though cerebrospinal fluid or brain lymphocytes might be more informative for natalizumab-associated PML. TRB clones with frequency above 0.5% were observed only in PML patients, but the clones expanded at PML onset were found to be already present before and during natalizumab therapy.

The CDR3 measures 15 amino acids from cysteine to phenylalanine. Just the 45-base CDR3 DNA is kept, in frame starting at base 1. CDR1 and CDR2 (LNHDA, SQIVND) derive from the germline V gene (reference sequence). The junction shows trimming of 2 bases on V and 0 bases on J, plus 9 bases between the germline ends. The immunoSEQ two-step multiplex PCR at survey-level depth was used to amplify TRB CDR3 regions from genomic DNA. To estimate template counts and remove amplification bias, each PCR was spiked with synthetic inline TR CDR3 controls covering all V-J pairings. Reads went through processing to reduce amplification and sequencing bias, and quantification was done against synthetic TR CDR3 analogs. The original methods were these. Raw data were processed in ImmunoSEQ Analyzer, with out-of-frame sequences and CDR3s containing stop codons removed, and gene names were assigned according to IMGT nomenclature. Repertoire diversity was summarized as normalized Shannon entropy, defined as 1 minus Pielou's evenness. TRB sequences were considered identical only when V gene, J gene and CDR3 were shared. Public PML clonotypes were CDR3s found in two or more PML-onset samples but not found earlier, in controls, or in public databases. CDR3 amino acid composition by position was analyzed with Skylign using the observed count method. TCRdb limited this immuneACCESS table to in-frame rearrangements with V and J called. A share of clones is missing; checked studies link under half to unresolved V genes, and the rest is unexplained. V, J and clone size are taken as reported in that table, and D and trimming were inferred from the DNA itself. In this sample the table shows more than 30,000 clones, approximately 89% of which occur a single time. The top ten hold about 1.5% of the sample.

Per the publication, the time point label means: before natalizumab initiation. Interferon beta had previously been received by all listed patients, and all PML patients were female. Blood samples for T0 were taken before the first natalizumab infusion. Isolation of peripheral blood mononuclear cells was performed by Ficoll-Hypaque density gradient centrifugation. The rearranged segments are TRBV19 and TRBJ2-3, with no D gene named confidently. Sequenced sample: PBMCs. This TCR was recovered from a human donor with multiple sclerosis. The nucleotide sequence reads TGTGCCAGTAGTATATCCGGGTCGAGCACAGATACGCAGTATTTT. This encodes CASSISGSSTDTQYF. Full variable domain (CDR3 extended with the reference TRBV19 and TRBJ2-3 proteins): DGGITQSPKYLFRKEGQNVTLSCEQNLNHDAMYWYRQDPGQGLRLIYYSQIVNDFQKGDIAEGYSVSREKKESFPLTVTSAQKNPTAFYLCASSISGSSTDTQYFGPGTRLTVL.